One T cell receptor beta chain is described in this entry. These data belong to a study of control samples from healthy donors and cancer patients. CDR1 and CDR2 (germline): MNHEY, SVGAGI. V lost 6 bases, J lost 2 bases, and 5 bases stayed unmatched. The CDR3 loop spans 14 amino acids. The assay was immunoSEQ multiplex PCR, and TCRdb's table has in-frame clones only and misses some. The data contain some 250,000 clones, 82% of them seen just once; the ten biggest clones take up 10% to 15%. The V call is TRBV6-5, the J call TRBJ2-7, with TRBD1 matching 9 bases. Sequencing was done on a sample of PBMCs. The TCR originated in a woman aged 55 to 70 with lung cancer. CDR3 in amino acids: CASRDRGFAYEQYF. CDR3 in DNA: TGTGCCAGCAGGGACAGGGGTTTCGCCTACGAGCAGTACTTC.